Below, 4 T cell receptor beta chains from the same sample are listed, as sequenced in a study of blood T cell repertoires in COVID-19. Clones were sequenced by immunoSEQ multiplex PCR, and TCRdb holds only the in-frame ones, with some missing. The data show about 200,000 clones, 82% seen once. The sequencing sample was made of peripheral blood. Receptors were obtained from a woman aged 80 or over with COVID-19, enrolled during active disease.

The chain has TRBV27 and TRBJ1-2; 8 positions match TRBD1. The CDR3 runs 14 residues. The germline gives CDR1 MNHEY, CDR2 SMNVEV (reference sequence). V trimming: 10 bases; J trimming: 5 bases; junction bases outside the gene matches: 12. The CDR3 is CATYSSRGRYGYTF. The CDR3 DNA is TGTGCCACCTATTCGTCCAGGGGGCGGTATGGCTACACCTTC.

The chain joins TRBV2 to TRBJ1-2; tentative D call: TRBD1 (6 bases). The germline gives CDR1 SNHLY, CDR2 FYNNEI. The CDR3 sequence is 13 residues long. Deletions cut 5 bases from V and 2 bases from J, with 9 bases between. CDR3: CASSLQGNYGYTF. CDR3 nucleotide sequence: TGTGCCAGCAGTCTTCAGGGGAACTATGGCTACACCTTC.

The genes are TRBV24-1 and TRBJ2-7; 13 bases fit TRBD2. This CDR3 spans 16 amino acids. V shed 2 bases, J shed 4 bases, and the junction held 4 bases outside the gene matches. Per germline, CDR1 KGHDR and CDR2 SFDVKD. The CDR3 region has the DNA TGTGCCACCAGTGATTGGACTAGCGGGAGAGTGTACGAGCAGTACTTC. Translation gives CATSDWTSGRVYEQYF.

The gene calls are TRBV7-8 and TRBJ1-2; TRBD1 matches 8 bases. CDR1 is SGHVS, CDR2 FQNEAQ, per germline. The CDR3 length is 12 residues. Trimming cost V 3 bases and J 7 bases; bases outside gene matches: 1. CDR3 bases: TGTGCCAGCAGCTTGACAGGGGCTGGCTACACCTTC. Its translation: CASSLTGAGYTF.